This T cell receptor beta chain was captured in a study of monozygotic twins with inflammatory bowel disease. Reanalyzing the 5' RACE reads, TCRdb keeps one entry per CDR3 protein, without DNA. Recorded for this sample: 150,000 or so distinct CDR3 sequences. The CDR3 contains 15 residues. CDR1 MNHEY and CDR2 SVGAGI come from the germline V gene. The sample was blood. This receptor was identified in a human donor with ulcerative colitis or Crohn's disease, or a healthy co-twin of an affected twin (not recorded which). The V gene is TRBV6-5, the J gene TRBJ2-1; TCRdb's D call of TRBD1 is untestable without DNA. The CDR3 spells CASSYGRSSYNEQFF.